The rows below give T cell receptor beta chains drawn from one sample of a study of T cell responses to AZD1222 COVID-19 vaccine. The method was immunoSEQ multiplex PCR; TCRdb's version includes in-frame clones alone and lacks a portion of them. The sample includes more than 100,000 clones, 75% to 85% of them seen just once. The sample was peripheral blood, taken 28 days after the second dose of the MenACWY control vaccine. The source is an adult who received the MenACWY meningococcal vaccine as a control. Each CDR3 is given with its conserved first and last residue. D genes are given only for firm matches. Rows may omit the clone size; those that give it use once, few, many or a size class.

cdr3_nt cdr3_aa clone_size v_call d_call j_call
TGTGCCAGCAGTCAGGGACGGCTGGAGCATTCACCCCTCCACTTT CASSQGRLEHSPLHF . TRBV28 . TRBJ1-6
TGTGCCAGTAGTATTTGGGGGGGCACTACAAACATTCAGTACTTC CASSIWGGTTNIQYF . TRBV19 . TRBJ2-4
TGTGCCAGCAGCTTAGACGTCGGACAGCCCTATGGCTACACCTTC CASSLDVGQPYGYTF once TRBV11-2 . TRBJ1-2
TGTGCCAGCAGCTTAGCGCTGACAGGGGGCAAAGATACGCAGTATTTT CASSLALTGGKDTQYF . TRBV7-9 TRBD1 TRBJ2-3
TGTGCCAGCAGCGCCCGCAGGTGGGCAGACCAAGAGACCCAGTACTTC CASSARRWADQETQYF . TRBV5-4 . TRBJ2-5
TGTGCCAGCAGCCCCGGAGGGGTATTAGGGCAGCCCCAGCATTTT CASSPGGVLGQPQHF . TRBV6-5 . TRBJ1-5
TGTGCCAGCAGCGTAGCTCCCCAGGGGACCCTGGGGGAGACCCAGTACTTC CASSVAPQGTLGETQYF . TRBV9 . TRBJ2-5
TGTGCCAGCAGCTTAAACAGGGTTGGGTATGGCTACACCTTC CASSLNRVGYGYTF . TRBV11-3 . TRBJ1-2
TGTGCTAGTGGTACAGACACCGGGGAGCTGTTTTTT CASGTDTGELFF . TRBV12-5 . TRBJ2-2
TGTGCCAGCTCACGGGACAGAGATCAGCCCCAGCATTTT CASSRDRDQPQHF . TRBV18 TRBD1 TRBJ1-5
TGTGCCAGCAGCTTGTACTGGGACTTCGGTCAGCCCCAGCATTTT CASSLYWDFGQPQHF . TRBV5-8 . TRBJ1-5
TGCGCCAGCAGCAATACAGGGGCTAGCACTGAAGCTTTCTTT CASSNTGASTEAFF . TRBV5-1 TRBD1 TRBJ1-1
TGCGCCAGCAGCCAAGGGGACCGGGCTGAGCAGTTCTTC CASSQGDRAEQFF once TRBV4-1 . TRBJ2-1
TGTGCCAGTAGTACCCGCCTGGCGGGACGCTACAATGAGCAGTTCTTC CASSTRLAGRYNEQFF few TRBV19 . TRBJ2-1
TGTGCCAGCAGTTTATTGCTATCCGTAGTAGGCTATGGCTACACCTTC CASSLLLSVVGYGYTF . TRBV28 . TRBJ1-2
TGTGCCAGCAGCTTACGCCAGCGGACAGTGTACAATGAGCAGTTCTTC CASSLRQRTVYNEQFF . TRBV7-6 . TRBJ2-1
TGTGCCAGCAGCACGGGAGTCGGAAACACCATATATTTT CASSTGVGNTIYF . TRBV11-3 . TRBJ1-3
TGCGCCAGCAGCTCCTCCGGGACGGCAGCTTTCTTT CASSSSGTAAFF . TRBV5-1 . TRBJ1-1
TGTGCCAGCCTCCGGCAGGGGGTATTCGAGCAGTACTTC CASLRQGVFEQYF . TRBV7-9 TRBD1 TRBJ2-7
TGTGCCAGCAGTTTGGGGGAGACGATTAATTCACCCCTCCACTTT CASSLGETINSPLHF . TRBV27 . TRBJ1-6
TGCGCCAGCAGCTTGGGTCCTGGGAACACTGAAGCTTTCTTT CASSLGPGNTEAFF . TRBV5-1 . TRBJ1-1
TGTGCCTGGAGCAAAACCAGGAACACTGAAGCTTTCTTT CAWSKTRNTEAFF . TRBV30 . TRBJ1-1
TGCGCCACCTCACGGGGACGGGGTAGCTCCTACAATGAGCAGTTCTTC CATSRGRGSSYNEQFF . TRBV10-1 . TRBJ2-1
TGTGCCAGCAGCTCACTACCGAAGGGACGGGGTGATACGCAGTATTTT CASSSLPKGRGDTQYF once TRBV5-5 . TRBJ2-3
TGCGCCAGCAGCGGGGGACCTAACACTGAAGCTTTCTTT CASSGGPNTEAFF . TRBV5-1 . TRBJ1-1
TGTGCCAGCAGCCGACAGGGTACGATTAGCACTGAAGCTTTCTTT CASSRQGTISTEAFF . TRBV27 TRBD1 TRBJ1-1
TGTGCCTGGAGTGTTTTGGCTAGCGGGACCCACGAGCAGTACTTC CAWSVLASGTHEQYF . TRBV30 TRBD2 TRBJ2-7
TGCGCCAGCAGCTATAACTACGGTGAGCAGTTCTTC CASSYNYGEQFF . TRBV5-1 . TRBJ2-1
TGTGCCAGAAGCAGGGCTAGGGAGGGGATCACTGAAGCTTTCTTT CARSRAREGITEAFF . TRBV5-3 . TRBJ1-1